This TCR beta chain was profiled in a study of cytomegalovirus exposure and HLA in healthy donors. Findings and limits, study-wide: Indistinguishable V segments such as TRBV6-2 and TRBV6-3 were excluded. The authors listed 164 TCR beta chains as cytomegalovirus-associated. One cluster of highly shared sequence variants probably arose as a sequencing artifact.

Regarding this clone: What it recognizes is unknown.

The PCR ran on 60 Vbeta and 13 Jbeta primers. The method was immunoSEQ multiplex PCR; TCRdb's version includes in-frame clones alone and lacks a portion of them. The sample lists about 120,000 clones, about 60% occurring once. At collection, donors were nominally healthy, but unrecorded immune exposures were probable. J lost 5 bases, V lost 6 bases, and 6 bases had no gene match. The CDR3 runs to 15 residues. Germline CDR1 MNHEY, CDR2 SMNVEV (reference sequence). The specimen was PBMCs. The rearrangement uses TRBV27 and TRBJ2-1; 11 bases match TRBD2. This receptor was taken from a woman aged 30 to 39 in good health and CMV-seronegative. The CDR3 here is CASRYTSGSHNEQFF. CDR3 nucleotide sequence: TGTGCCAGCAGGTACACTAGCGGGAGTCACAATGAGCAGTTCTTC.